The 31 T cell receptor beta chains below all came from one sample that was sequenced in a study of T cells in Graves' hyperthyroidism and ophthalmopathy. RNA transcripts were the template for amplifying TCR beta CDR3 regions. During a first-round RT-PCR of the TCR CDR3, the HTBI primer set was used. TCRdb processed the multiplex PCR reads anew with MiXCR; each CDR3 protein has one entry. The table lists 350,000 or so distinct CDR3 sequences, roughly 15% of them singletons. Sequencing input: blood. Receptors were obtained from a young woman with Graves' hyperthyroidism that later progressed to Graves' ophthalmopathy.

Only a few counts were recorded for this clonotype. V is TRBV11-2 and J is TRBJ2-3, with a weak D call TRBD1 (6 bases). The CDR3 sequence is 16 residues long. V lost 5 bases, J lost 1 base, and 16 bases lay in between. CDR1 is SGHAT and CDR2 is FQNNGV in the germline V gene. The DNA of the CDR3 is TGTGCCAGCAGCCTCGGAGGACAGCTTCGCACAGATACGCAGTATTTT. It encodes CASSLGGQLRTDTQYF.

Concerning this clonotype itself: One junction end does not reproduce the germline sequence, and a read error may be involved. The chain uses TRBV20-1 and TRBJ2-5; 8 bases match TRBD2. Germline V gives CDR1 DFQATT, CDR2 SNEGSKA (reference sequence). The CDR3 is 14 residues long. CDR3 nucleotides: TGCAGTGCTCTAACCGGGACTAGAAAAGAGACCCGGTACTTC. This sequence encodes CSALTGTRKETRYF.

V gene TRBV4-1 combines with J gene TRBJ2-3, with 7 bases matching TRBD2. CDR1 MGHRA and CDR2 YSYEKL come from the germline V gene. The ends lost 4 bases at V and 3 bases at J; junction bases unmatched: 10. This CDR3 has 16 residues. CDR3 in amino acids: CASSPGHGTKTDTQYF. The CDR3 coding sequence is TGCGCCAGCAGCCCAGGACACGGGACTAAGACAGATACGCAGTATTTT.

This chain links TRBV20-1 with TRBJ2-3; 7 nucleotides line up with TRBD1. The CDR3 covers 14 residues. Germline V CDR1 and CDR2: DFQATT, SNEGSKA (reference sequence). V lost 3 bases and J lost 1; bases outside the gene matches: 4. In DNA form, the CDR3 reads TGCAGTGCTAGTCTTGGACAGGGCACAGATACGCAGTATTTT. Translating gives CSASLGQGTDTQYF.

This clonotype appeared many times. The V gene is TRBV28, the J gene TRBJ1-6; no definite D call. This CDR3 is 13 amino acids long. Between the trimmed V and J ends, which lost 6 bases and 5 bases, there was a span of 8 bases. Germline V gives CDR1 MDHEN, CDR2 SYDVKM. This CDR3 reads CASRPLDNSPLHF. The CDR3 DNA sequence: TGTGCCAGCAGGCCGCTCGATAATTCACCCCTCCACTTT.

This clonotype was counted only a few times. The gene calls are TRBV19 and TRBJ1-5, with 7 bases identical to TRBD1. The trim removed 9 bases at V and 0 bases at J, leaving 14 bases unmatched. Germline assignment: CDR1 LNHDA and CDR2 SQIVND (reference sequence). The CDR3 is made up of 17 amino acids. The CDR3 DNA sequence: TGTGCCAGCACAGACTTGGGACAGCCTTATAGCAATCAGCCCCAGCATTTT. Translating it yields CASTDLGQPYSNQPQHF.

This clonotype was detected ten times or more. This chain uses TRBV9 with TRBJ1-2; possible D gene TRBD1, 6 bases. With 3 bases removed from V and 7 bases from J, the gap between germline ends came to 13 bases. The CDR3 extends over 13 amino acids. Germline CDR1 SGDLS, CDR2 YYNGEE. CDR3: CASSGTTGFGYTF. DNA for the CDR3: TGTGCCAGCAGCGGAACTACAGGGTTTGGCTACACCTTC.

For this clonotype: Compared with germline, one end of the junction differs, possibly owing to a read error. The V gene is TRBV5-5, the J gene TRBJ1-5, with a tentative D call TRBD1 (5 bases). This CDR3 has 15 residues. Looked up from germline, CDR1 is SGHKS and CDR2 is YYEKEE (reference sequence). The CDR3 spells CASGLGRHSNQPQHF. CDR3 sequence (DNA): TGTGCCAGCGGCTTGGGGCGCCATAGCAATCAGCCCCAGCATTTT.

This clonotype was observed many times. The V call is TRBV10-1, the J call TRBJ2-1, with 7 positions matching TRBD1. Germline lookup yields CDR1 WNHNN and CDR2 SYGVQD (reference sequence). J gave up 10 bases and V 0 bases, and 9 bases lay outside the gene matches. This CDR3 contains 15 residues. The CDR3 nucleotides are TGCGCCAGCAGTGAGTCCGGACAGGAGAGTTCAGAGCAGTTCTTC. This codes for CASSESGQESSEQFF.

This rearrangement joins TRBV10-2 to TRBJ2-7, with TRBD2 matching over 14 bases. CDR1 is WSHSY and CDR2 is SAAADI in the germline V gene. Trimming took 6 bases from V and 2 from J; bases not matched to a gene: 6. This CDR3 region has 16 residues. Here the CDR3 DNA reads TGCGCCAGCAGAGGGACTAGCGGGGGATCTCCCTACGAGCAGTACTTC. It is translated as CASRGTSGGSPYEQYF.

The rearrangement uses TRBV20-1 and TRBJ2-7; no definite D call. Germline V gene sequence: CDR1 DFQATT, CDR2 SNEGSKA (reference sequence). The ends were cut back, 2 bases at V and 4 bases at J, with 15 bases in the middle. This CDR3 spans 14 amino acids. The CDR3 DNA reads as TGCAGTGCTAGACCCTCCTATTTGGGGTACGAGCAGTACTTC. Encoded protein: CSARPSYLGYEQYF.

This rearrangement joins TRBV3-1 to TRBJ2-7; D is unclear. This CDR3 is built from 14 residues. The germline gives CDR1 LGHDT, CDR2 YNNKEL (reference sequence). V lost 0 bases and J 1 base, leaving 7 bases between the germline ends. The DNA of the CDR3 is TGTGCCAGCAGCCAAGAAGCCGCTTCCTACGAGCAGTACTTC. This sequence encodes CASSQEAASYEQYF.

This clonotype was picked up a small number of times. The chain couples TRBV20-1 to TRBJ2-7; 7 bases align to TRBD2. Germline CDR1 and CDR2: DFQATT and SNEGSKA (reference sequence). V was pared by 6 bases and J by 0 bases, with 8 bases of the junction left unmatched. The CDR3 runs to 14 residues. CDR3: CSAYIAGDSYEQYF. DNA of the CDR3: TGCAGTGCCTATATAGCGGGTGACTCCTACGAGCAGTACTTC.

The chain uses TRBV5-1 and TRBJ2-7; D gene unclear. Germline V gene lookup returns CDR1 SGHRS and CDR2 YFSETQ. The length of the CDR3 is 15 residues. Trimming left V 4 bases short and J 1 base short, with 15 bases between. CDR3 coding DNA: TGCGCCAGCAGCCTAAACCCCGACAAGTCCTACGAGCAGTACTTC. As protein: CASSLNPDKSYEQYF.

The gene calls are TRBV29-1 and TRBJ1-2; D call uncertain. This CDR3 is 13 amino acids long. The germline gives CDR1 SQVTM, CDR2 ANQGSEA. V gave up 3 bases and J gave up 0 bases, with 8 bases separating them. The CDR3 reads CSVEHRPNYGYTF. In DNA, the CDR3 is TGCAGCGTTGAGCATAGACCTAACTATGGCTACACCTTC.

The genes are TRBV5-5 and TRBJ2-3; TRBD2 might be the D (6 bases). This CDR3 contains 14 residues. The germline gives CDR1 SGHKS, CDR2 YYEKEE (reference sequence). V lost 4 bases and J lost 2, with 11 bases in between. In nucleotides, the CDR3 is TGTGCCAGCAGCCTGCGGGGAAACACAGATACGCAGTATTTT. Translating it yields CASSLRGNTDTQYF.

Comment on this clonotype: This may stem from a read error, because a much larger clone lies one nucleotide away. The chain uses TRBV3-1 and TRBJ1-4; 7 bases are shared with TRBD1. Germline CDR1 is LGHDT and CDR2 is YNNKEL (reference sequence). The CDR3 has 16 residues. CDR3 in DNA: TGTGCCAGCAGCCAAGAAGTGAGGGGGCCGTATGAAAAACTGCTTTTT. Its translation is CASSQEVRGPYEKLLF.

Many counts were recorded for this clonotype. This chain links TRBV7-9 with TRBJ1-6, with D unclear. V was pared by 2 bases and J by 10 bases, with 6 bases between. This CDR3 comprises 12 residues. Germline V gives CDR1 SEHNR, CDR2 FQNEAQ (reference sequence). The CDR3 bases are TGTGCCAGCAGCTTATCTGGGTCACCCCTCCACTTT. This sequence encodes CASSLSGSPLHF.

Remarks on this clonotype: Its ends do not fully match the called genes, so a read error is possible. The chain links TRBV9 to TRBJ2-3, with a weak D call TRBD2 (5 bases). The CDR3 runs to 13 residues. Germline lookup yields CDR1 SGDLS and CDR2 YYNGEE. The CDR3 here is CASSPPSTDSQYF. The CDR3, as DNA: TGTGCCAGCAGCCCCCCTAGCACAGATTCGCAGTATTTT.

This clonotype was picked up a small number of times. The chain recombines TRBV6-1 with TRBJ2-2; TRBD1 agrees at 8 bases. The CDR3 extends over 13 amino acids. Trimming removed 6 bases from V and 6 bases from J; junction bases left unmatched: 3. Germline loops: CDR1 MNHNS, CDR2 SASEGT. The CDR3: CASRDRESGELFF. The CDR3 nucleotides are TGTGCCAGCAGGGACAGGGAATCCGGGGAGCTGTTTTTT.

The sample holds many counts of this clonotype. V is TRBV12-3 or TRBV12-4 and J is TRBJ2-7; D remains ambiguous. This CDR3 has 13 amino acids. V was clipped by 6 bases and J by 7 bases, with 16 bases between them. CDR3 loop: CASSYLGPSEQYF. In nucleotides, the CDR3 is TGTGCCAGCAGCTATCTAGGGCCCTCGGAGCAGTACTTC.

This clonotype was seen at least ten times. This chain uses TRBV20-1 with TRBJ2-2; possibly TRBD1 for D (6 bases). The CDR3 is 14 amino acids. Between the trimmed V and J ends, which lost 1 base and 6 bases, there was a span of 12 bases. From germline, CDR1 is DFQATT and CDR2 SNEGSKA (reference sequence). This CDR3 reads CSARVEGDAGELFF. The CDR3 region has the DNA TGCAGTGCTAGAGTAGAGGGGGACGCCGGGGAGCTGTTTTTT.

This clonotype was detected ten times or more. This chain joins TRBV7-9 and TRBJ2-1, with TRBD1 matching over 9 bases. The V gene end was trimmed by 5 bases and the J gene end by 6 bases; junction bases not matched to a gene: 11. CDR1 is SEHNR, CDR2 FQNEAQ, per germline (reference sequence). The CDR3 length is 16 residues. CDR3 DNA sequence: TGTGCCAGCAGCCCCCATGGGGACAGGGTGTTCAATGAGCAGTTCTTC. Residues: CASSPHGDRVFNEQFF.

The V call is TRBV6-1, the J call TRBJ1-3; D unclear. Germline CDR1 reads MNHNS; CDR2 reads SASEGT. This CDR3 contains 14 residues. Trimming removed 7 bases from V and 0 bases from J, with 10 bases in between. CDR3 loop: CASKEVPSGNTIYF. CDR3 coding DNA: TGTGCCAGCAAAGAGGTACCCTCTGGAAACACCATATATTTT.

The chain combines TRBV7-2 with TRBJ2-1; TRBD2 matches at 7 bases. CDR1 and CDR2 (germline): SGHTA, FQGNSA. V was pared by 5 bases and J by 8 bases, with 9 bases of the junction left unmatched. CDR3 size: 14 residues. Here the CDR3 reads CASSPGPGGDEQFF. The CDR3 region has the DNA TGTGCCAGCAGCCCCGGCCCGGGGGGTGATGAGCAGTTCTTC.

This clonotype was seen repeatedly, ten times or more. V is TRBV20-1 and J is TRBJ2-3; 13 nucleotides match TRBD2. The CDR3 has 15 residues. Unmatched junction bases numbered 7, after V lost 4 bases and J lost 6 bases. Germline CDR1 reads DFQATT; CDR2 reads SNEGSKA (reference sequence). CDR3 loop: CSAKGLAGPWDTQYF. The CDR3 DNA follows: TGCAGTGCTAAGGGACTAGCGGGGCCGTGGGATACGCAGTATTTT.

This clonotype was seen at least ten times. CDR3 DNA: TGTGCCAGCAGGCACGGGACAGGGATCGGGGAGACCCAGTACTTC. It specifies CASRHGTGIGETQYF. V gene TRBV6-1 combines with J gene TRBJ2-5; 9 nucleotides agree with TRBD1. Germline-derived CDR1 and CDR2 are MNHNS and SASEGT. The CDR3 has 15 amino acids. J lost 5 bases, V lost 6 bases, and 10 bases had no gene match.

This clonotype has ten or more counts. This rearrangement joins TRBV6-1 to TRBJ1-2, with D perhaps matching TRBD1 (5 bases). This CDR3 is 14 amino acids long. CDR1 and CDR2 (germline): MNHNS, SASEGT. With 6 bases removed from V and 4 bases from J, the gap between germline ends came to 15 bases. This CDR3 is CASRLGTASYGYTF. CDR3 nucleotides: TGTGCCAGCAGGCTAGGGACGGCATCCTATGGCTACACCTTC.

The CDR3 is CAISGDLTDTQYF. The CDR3 DNA sequence: TGTGCCATCAGTGGTGACCTCACAGATACGCAGTATTTT. The chain employs TRBV10-3 and TRBJ2-3; D is unclear. In germline, CDR1 is ENHRY, CDR2 SYGVKD. The ends were cut back, 4 bases at V and 2 bases at J, with 7 bases in the middle. The CDR3 runs 13 residues.

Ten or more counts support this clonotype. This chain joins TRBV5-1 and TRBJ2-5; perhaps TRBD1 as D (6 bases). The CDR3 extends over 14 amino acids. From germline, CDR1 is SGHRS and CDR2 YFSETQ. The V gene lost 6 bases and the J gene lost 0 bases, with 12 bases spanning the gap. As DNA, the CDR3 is TGCGCCAGCACTTTAAGGACAGACCAAGAGACCCAGTACTTC. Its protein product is CASTLRTDQETQYF.

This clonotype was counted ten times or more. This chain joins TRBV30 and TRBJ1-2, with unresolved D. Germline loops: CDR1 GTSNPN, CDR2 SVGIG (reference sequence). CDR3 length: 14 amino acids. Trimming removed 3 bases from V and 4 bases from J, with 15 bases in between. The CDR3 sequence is CAWRVAGVGYGYTF. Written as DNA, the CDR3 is TGTGCCTGGAGAGTCGCCGGCGTGGGCTATGGCTACACCTTC.